A single sample gave rise to the 3 T cell receptor beta chains below, sequenced in a study of siplizumab effects on memory and regulatory T cells. TCRdb's table, derived via immunoSEQ multiplex PCR, lists solely in-frame clones and lacks some. This sample has about 100,000 clones; 94% occur once, and the top ten carry 1% to 1.5%. The sequencing sample was made of non-Treg CD4+ T cells sorted from blood. These receptors originate from a human donor in good health.

This chain links TRBV11-1 with TRBJ1-2; D gene ambiguous. There are 12 residues in the CDR3. The V gene's germline CDR1 is SGHAT and CDR2 FQDESV (reference sequence). Trimming stripped 5 bases from V and 8 bases from J, with 12 bases between. Here the CDR3 reads CASSQTRGGYTF. The CDR3 DNA follows: TGTGCCAGCAGCCAGACTCGAGGGGGCTACACCTTC.

The genes are TRBV5-1 and TRBJ2-5, with 10 nucleotides matching TRBD2. The CDR3 length is 15 residues. CDR1 and CDR2 (germline): SGHRS, YFSETQ. Unmatched junction bases numbered 8, after V lost 4 bases and J lost 5 bases. CDR3 sequence reads: CASSQLAGVGETQYF. For the CDR3, the DNA is TGCGCCAGCAGCCAGCTAGCGGGAGTAGGTGAGACCCAGTACTTC.

J is TRBJ2-7 and V is TRBV4-1, with D uncertain. Germline CDR1 and CDR2: MGHRA and YSYEKL. There are 12 residues in the CDR3. The V gene lost 2 bases and the J gene lost 5 bases, with 7 bases spanning the gap. Here the CDR3 reads CASSQLQDEQYF. The DNA for the CDR3 is TGCGCCAGCAGCCAACTTCAAGACGAGCAGTACTTC.